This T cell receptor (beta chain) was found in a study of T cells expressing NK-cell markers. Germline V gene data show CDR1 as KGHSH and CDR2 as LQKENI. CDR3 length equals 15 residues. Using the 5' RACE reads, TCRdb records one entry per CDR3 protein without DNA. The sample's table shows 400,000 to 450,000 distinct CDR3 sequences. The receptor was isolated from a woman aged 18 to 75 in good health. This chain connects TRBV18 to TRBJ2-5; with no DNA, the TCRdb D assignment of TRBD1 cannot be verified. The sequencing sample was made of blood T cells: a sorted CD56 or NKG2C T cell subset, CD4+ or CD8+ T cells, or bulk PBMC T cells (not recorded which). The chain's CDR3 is CASSPGTGAQETQYF.